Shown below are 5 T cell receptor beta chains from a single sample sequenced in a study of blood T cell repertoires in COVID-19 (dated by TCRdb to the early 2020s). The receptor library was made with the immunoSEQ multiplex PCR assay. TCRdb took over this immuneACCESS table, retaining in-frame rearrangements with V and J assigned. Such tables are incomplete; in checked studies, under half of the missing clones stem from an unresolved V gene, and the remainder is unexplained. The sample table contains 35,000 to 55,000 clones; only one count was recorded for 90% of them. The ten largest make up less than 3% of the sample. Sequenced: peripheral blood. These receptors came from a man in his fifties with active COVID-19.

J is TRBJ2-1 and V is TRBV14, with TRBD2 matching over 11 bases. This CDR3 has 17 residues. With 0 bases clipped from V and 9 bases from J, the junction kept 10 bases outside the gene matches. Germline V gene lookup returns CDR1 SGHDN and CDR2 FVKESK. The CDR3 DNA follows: TGTGCCAGCAGCCAAGAGGCGAGGCTAGCGGGGGGTCTTGAGCAGTTCTTC. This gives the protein CASSQEARLAGGLEQFF. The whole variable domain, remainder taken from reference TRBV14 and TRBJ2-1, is EAGVTQFPSHSVIEKGQTVTLRCDPISGHDNLYWYRRVMGKEIKFLLHFVKESKQDESGMPNNRFLAERTGGTYSTLKVQPAELEDSGVYFCASSQEARLAGGLEQFFGPGTRLTVL.

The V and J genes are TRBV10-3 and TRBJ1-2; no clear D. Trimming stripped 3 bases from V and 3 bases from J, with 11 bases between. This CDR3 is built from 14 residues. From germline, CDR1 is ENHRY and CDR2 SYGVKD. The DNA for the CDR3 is TGTGCCATCAGTGAACGGGATCCAGACTATGGCTACACCTTC. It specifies CAISERDPDYGYTF.

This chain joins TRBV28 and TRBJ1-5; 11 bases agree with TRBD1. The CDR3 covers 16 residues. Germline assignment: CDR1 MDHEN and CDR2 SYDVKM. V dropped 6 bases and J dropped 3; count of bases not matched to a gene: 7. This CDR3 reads CASRAGTGGDNQPQHF. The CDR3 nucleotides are TGTGCCAGCAGGGCTGGGACAGGGGGGGACAATCAGCCCCAGCATTTT. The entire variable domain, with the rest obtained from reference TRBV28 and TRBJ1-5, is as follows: DVKVTQSSRYLVKRTGEKVFLECVQDMDHENMFWYRQDPGLGLRLIYFSYDVKMKEKGDIPEGYSVSREKKERFSLILESASTNQTSMYLCASRAGTGGDNQPQHFGDGTRLSIL.

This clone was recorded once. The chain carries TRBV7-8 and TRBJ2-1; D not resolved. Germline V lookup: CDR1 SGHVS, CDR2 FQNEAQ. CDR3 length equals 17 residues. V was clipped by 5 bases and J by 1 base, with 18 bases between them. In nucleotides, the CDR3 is TGTGCCAGCAGCCCCCCTCCCAGTAAGAATTCCTACAATGAGCAGTTCTTC. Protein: CASSPPPSKNSYNEQFF. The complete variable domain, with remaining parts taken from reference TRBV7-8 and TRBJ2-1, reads GAGVSQSPRYKVAKRGQDVALRCDPISGHVSLFWYQQALGQGPEFLTYFQNEAQLDKSGLPSDRFFAERPEGSVSTLKIQRTQQEDSAVYLCASSPPPSKNSYNEQFFGPGTRLTVL.

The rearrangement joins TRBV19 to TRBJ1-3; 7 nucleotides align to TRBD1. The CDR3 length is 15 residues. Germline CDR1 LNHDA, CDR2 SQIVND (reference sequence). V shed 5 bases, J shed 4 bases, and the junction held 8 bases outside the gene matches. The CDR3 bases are TGTGCCAGTAGTGCGGACAGGCCATCGGGAAACACCATATATTTT. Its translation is CASSADRPSGNTIYF.